Listed here are 17 T cell receptor beta chains from one sample, sequenced in a study of regulatory T cells in long-lasting Graves disease. Construction of the TCR beta libraries employed iRepertoire HTBI primers in conjunction with Arm-PCR of CDR3 regions. TCRdb reanalysed the multiplex PCR reads using MiXCR and keeps one entry per CDR3 protein. The profile shows roughly 490,000 distinct CDR3 sequences, less than 25% of them singletons. Specified time point: persistent/refractory GD, antithyroid drugs over 5 years with positive TRAb. Scientists built the TCR library using RNA that was extracted from PBMCs. Material: peripheral blood mononuclear cells (PBMCs), obtained when the disease was refractory, from a patient treated with antithyroid drugs. These receptors came from a female donor with Graves disease.

The V and J genes are TRBV19 and TRBJ2-5; TRBD1 agrees at 9 bases. CDR3 length: 15 amino acids. V lost 8 bases to trimming and J lost 3 bases; unmatched junction nucleotides: 10. The germline gives CDR1 LNHDA, CDR2 SQIVND (reference sequence). CDR3 sequence: CASGGTGSMEETQYF. The CDR3, as DNA: TGTGCCAGTGGGGGGACAGGGAGCATGGAAGAGACCCAGTACTTC. Together with reference TRBV19 and TRBJ2-5, the CDR3 gives the full variable domain: DGGITQSPKYLFRKEGQNVTLSCEQNLNHDAMYWYRQDPGQGLRLIYYSQIVNDFQKGDIAEGYSVSREKKESFPLTVTSAQKNPTAFYLCASGGTGSMEETQYFGPGTRLLVL.

This clonotype was counted at least ten times. V is TRBV6-2 or TRBV6-3 and J is TRBJ1-1; D not resolved. Germline V gene data show CDR1 as MNHEY and CDR2 as SVGEGT. The CDR3 contains 15 residues. Trimming took 0 bases from V and 5 from J, leaving 13 bases between them. CDR3 loop: CASSYSNVWGTEAFF. The CDR3 coding sequence is TGTGCCAGCAGTTACTCGAACGTTTGGGGAACTGAAGCTTTCTTT.

This clonotype was seen only once. The chain links TRBV5-1 to TRBJ2-7, with 7 bases identical to TRBD2. Germline lookup yields CDR1 SGHRS and CDR2 YFSETQ. With 4 bases clipped from V and 4 bases from J, the junction kept 14 bases outside the gene matches. The CDR3 loop spans 16 amino acids. CDR3 amino acids: CASSGLGSGREYEQYF. In DNA form, the CDR3 reads TGCGCCAGCAGCGGCCTCGGGAGCGGGCGGGAGTACGAGCAGTACTTC.

This clonotype was counted many times. The chain links TRBV6-1 to TRBJ1-1; TRBD1 might be the D (6 bases). CDR1 and CDR2 from the germline V gene are MNHNS and SASEGT. The V end lost 11 bases, the J end lost 8 bases, and 9 bases lay between the germline ends. This CDR3 is 9 amino acids long. The CDR3 DNA is TGTGCCTCCACAGGGGAAGCTTTCTTT. Protein product: CASTGEAFF.

This rearrangement joins TRBV15 to TRBJ2-7, with 8 bases identical to TRBD2. Germline V lookup: CDR1 LNHNV, CDR2 YYDKDF (reference sequence). This CDR3 is 13 amino acids long. The J segment lost 6 bases and the V segment lost 7 bases, leaving 8 bases of the junction unmatched. In DNA form, the CDR3 reads TGTGCCACCACCAGGAGAACTAGCGGCGAGCAGTACTTC. Protein sequence: CATTRRTSGEQYF.

This clonotype was found a few times. This chain links TRBV4-2 with TRBJ1-5; 8 nucleotides align to TRBD1. The CDR3 is 16 amino acids. Germline V gene lookup returns CDR1 LGHNA and CDR2 YNFKEQ. After removal of 3 bases from V and 5 bases from J, the junction contained 9 bases not matched to a gene. The CDR3: CASSHLLQGADQPQHF. The CDR3 DNA reads as TGTGCCAGCAGCCATCTCCTTCAGGGGGCGGATCAGCCCCAGCATTTT.

The chain recombines TRBV9 with TRBJ2-2; D remains ambiguous. CDR3 length: 14 amino acids. Per the germline V gene, CDR1 is SGDLS and CDR2 is YYNGEE. With 7 bases removed from V and 4 bases from J, the gap between germline ends came to 14 bases. CDR3 coding DNA: TGTGCCAGCGAGCCGGCATCAGCCACCGGGGAGCTGTTTTTT. Its translation is CASEPASATGELFF.

The J gene is TRBJ1-3, the V gene TRBV7-9, with D unresolved. Germline V gives CDR1 SEHNR, CDR2 FQNEAQ (reference sequence). Trimming took off 5 bases at V and 6 bases at J, with 17 bases between the two ends. This CDR3 is 15 amino acids long. The CDR3 region is CASSLILNRENTIYF. In DNA, the CDR3 is TGTGCCAGCAGCCTCATACTTAACCGGGAAAACACCATATATTTT.

This clonotype was picked up a small number of times. The chain couples TRBV7-9 to TRBJ1-6; D may be TRBD1 (5 bases). CDR3 size: 15 residues. Germline CDR1 is SEHNR and CDR2 is FQNEAQ (reference sequence). Deletions cut 11 bases from V and 0 bases from J, with 14 bases between. The CDR3 DNA is TGTGCCCTCGGCGAGGGGAGCTCCTATAATTCACCCCTCCACTTT. This translates into CALGEGSSYNSPLHF.

This clonotype was detected ten times or more. The chain recombines TRBV6-1 with TRBJ1-5; 8 bases fit TRBD1. Germline V gene data show CDR1 as MNHNS and CDR2 as SASEGT. The CDR3 length is 17 residues. The trim removed 6 bases at V and 3 bases at J, leaving 13 bases unmatched. The CDR3 here is CASSPRSGGLSNQPQHF. The DNA of the CDR3 is TGTGCCAGCAGCCCCCGGTCAGGGGGCCTTTCCAATCAGCCCCAGCATTTT.

There are many counts of this clonotype. The chain employs TRBV11-2 and TRBJ1-1; 7 bases are shared with TRBD1. The V segment lost 5 bases and the J segment 3 bases; nucleotides outside the gene matches: 9. The CDR3 length is 15 residues. Germline-derived CDR1 and CDR2 are SGHAT and FQNNGV. The CDR3 nucleotides are TGTGCCAGCAGCGATCCCGGGACAGCATACACTGAAGCTTTCTTT. Its translation: CASSDPGTAYTEAFF. Full variable domain (missing parts from reference TRBV11-2 and TRBJ1-1): EAGVAQSPRYKIIEKRQSVAFWCNPISGHATLYWYQQILGQGPKLLIQFQNNGVVDDSQLPKDRFSAERLKGVDSTLKIQPAKLEDSAVYLCASSDPGTAYTEAFFGQGTRLTVV.

This clonotype was seen repeatedly, ten times or more. The chain employs TRBV3-1 and TRBJ1-5, with 9 nucleotides matching TRBD1. The CDR3 length is 14 residues. V was pared by 5 bases and J by 7 bases, with 6 bases of the junction left unmatched. CDR1 is LGHDT and CDR2 is YNNKEL in the germline V gene (reference sequence). CDR3 nucleotides: TGTGCCAGCAGCACCGGGACAGGGCGACAGCCCCAGCATTTT. Translation gives CASSTGTGRQPQHF.

A note on this clonotype: A clone one base away is much larger, so this may be a read error. CDR3: CAGSYTGTQETQYF. The CDR3 coding sequence is TGTGCCGGCAGTTACACAGGGACCCAAGAGACCCAGTACTTC. The rearrangement joins TRBV6-2 or TRBV6-3 to TRBJ2-5; D possibly corresponds to TRBD1 (6 bases). Germline V gene lookup returns CDR1 MNHEY and CDR2 SVGEGT. This CDR3 comprises 14 residues.

V gene TRBV30 combines with J gene TRBJ2-5; TRBD2 aligns across 10 bases. The CDR3 covers 15 residues. Germline lookup yields CDR1 GTSNPN and CDR2 SVGIG (reference sequence). V gave up 0 bases and J gave up 5 bases; unmatched junction bases: 6. The CDR3 DNA is TGTGCCTGGAGTGTAGCGGGAGGGAGTGATGAGACCCAGTACTTC. As protein: CAWSVAGGSDETQYF.

This clonotype was picked up many times. The chain uses TRBV28 and TRBJ2-7, with a weak D call TRBD2 (5 bases). Trimming stripped 4 bases from V and 0 bases from J, with 10 bases between. CDR1 is MDHEN and CDR2 is SYDVKM in the germline V gene. The CDR3 contains 14 residues. Written as DNA, the CDR3 is TGTGCCAGCAGTTCCGGACTGGACTCCTACGAGCAGTACTTC. The encoded protein is CASSSGLDSYEQYF.

A few counts support this clonotype. The CDR3 DNA reads as TGCGCCAGCAGCTTCTCCGGCTATGGCTACACCTTC. It yields the protein CASSFSGYGYTF. The V and J genes are TRBV5-1 and TRBJ1-2; no reliable D call. Germline CDR1 is SGHRS and CDR2 is YFSETQ. There are 12 residues in the CDR3. Deletions cut 2 bases from V and 4 bases from J, with 6 bases between.

The chain recombines TRBV20-1 with TRBJ1-1; the D gene is possibly TRBD1 (6 bases). Trimming took 1 base from V and 7 from J, leaving 16 bases between them. CDR1 is DFQATT and CDR2 is SNEGSKA in the germline V gene (reference sequence). The CDR3 runs to 14 residues. The CDR3 DNA follows: TGCAGTGCTAGAGTCCCACAGGGCGGACTTGAAGCTTTCTTT. Translated: CSARVPQGGLEAFF.